These 5 T cell receptor beta chains originate from one sample sequenced in a study of T cell responses to AZD1222 COVID-19 vaccine. Profiled with immunoSEQ multiplex PCR; TCRdb holds only in-frame clones, not every one. The sample yields roughly 120,000 clones, around 89% seen once. This material consisted of peripheral blood, taken 28 days after the second AZD1222 dose. The receptors originated from an adult who received the AZD1222 COVID-19 vaccine.

The chain recombines TRBV9 with TRBJ2-5; D is perhaps TRBD1 (5 bases). CDR1 and CDR2 (germline): SGDLS, YYNGEE. The ends were cut back, 0 bases at V and 5 bases at J, with 17 bases in the middle. This CDR3 spans 16 amino acids. DNA for the CDR3: TGTGCCAGCAGCGTAGGATATGGGGCCTACCTGGAGACCCAGTACTTC. Amino acids: CASSVGYGAYLETQYF. Full variable domain (missing parts from reference TRBV9 and TRBJ2-5): DSGVTQTPKHLITATGQRVTLRCSPRSGDLSVYWYQQSLDQGLQFLIQYYNGEERAKGNILERFSAQQFPDLHSELNLSSLELGDSALYFCASSVGYGAYLETQYFGPGTRLLVL.

The chain has TRBV10-3 and TRBJ2-7, with D unresolved. The CDR3 contains 14 residues. CDR1 is ENHRY and CDR2 is SYGVKD in the germline V gene. Trimming took off 2 bases at V and 7 bases at J, with 15 bases between the two ends. CDR3 nucleotide sequence: TGTGCCATCAGTGAGACGTCCCGGTTGGATGAGCAGTACTTC. Translation gives CAISETSRLDEQYF.

The V call is TRBV6-5, the J call TRBJ2-3, with no clear D. The V and J ends lost 4 bases and 6 bases respectively, with 17 bases between them. In germline, CDR1 is MNHEY, CDR2 SVGAGI. The CDR3 contains 15 residues. The chain's CDR3 is CASSSLWSVRDTQYF. The CDR3 nucleotides are TGTGCCAGCAGTTCCCTCTGGTCGGTTAGGGATACGCAGTATTTT.

This clone has just a few counts. The chain joins TRBV6-5 to TRBJ2-5; 7 nucleotides agree with TRBD2. Trimming at V came to 0 bases and at J to 5 bases, leaving 3 bases not matched to a gene. From germline, CDR1 is MNHEY and CDR2 SVGAGI. The CDR3 consists of 14 residues. CDR3 nucleotides: TGTGCCAGCAGTTACTCGGGCGGGGGTGAGACCCAGTACTTC. Protein product: CASSYSGGGETQYF.

The J gene is TRBJ2-3, the V gene TRBV9; D may be TRBD2 (6 bases). Trimming pared 0 bases from V and 4 bases from J, leaving 18 bases between. Germline lookup yields CDR1 SGDLS and CDR2 YYNGEE. CDR3 length: 17 amino acids. This chain's CDR3 is CASSVESAGLLPDTQYF. CDR3 nucleotide sequence: TGTGCCAGCAGCGTAGAAAGCGCGGGACTTTTACCAGATACGCAGTATTTT. Full variable domain (outside the CDR3, taken from reference TRBV9 and TRBJ2-3): DSGVTQTPKHLITATGQRVTLRCSPRSGDLSVYWYQQSLDQGLQFLIQYYNGEERAKGNILERFSAQQFPDLHSELNLSSLELGDSALYFCASSVESAGLLPDTQYFGPGTRLTVL.